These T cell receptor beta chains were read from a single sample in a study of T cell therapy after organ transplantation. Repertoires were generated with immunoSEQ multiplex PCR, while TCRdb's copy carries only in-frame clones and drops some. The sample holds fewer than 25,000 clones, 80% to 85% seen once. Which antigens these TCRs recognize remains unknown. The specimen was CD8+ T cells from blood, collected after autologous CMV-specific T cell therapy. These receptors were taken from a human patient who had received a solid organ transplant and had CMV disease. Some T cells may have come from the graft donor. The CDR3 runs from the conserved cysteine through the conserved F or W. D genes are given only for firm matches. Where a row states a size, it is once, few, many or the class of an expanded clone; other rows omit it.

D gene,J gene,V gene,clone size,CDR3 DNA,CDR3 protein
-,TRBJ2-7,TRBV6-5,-,TGTGCCAGCAGTCCCGGACAATACGAGCAGTACTTC,CASSPGQYEQYF
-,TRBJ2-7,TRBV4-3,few,TGCGCCAGCAGCCAAGAACCTGGCCCCTACGAGCAGTACTTC,CASSQEPGPYEQYF
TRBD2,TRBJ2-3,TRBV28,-,TGTGCCAGCAGCGCGGGAGCGGGAGCCAGCACAGATACGCAGTATTTT,CASSAGAGASTDTQYF
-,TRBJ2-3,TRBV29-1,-,TGCAGCCCGTGGCTGGCAGGGGTTCCAGATACGCAGTATTTT,CSPWLAGVPDTQYF
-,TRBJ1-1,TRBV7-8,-,TGTGCCAGCAGCGCCGCCACAGGGAACACTGAAGCTTTCTTT,CASSAATGNTEAFF
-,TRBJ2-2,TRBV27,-,TGTGCCAGCAGTTCACGGACATGGGATTCCGGGGAGCTGTTTTTT,CASSSRTWDSGELFF
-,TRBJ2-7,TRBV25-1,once,TGTGCCAGCAGTGTATTCTACGAGCAGTACTTC,CASSVFYEQYF
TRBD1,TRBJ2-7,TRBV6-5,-,TGTGCCAGCAGTTACTCCACAGGGGGCAACGAGCAGTACTTC,CASSYSTGGNEQYF
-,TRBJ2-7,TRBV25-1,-,TGTGCCAGCAGTGAATATAACAGGGTCTACGAGCAGTACTTC,CASSEYNRVYEQYF
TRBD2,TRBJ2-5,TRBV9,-,TGTGCCAGCAGCGCCCCCTCCGGGACTAGCGGGAGGGGTGGGGAGACCCAGTACTTC,CASSAPSGTSGRGGETQYF
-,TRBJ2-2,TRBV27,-,TGTGCCAGCAGTTTCAACCCGCACGGGGAGCTGTTTTTT,CASSFNPHGELFF
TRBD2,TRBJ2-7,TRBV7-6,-,TGTGCCAGCAGCGTTGGGACTAGCGCCTACGAGCAGTACTTC,CASSVGTSAYEQYF
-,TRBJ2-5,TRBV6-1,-,TGTGCCAGCAGTGAAGTCTCCTACTACGGTCAAGAGACCCAGTACTTC,CASSEVSYYGQETQYF
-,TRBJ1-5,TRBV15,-,TGTGCCACCAGTCCAACCGGACAGATTAGCAATCAGCCCCAGCATTTT,CATSPTGQISNQPQHF
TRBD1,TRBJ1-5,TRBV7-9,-,TGTGCCAGCAGCGAGGGGGACAGTTTCAATCAGCCCCAGCATTTT,CASSEGDSFNQPQHF
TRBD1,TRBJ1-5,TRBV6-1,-,TGTGCCAGCAGAGATACAGGGGGGAGCAATCAGCCCCAGCATTTT,CASRDTGGSNQPQHF
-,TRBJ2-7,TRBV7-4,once,TGTGCCAGCAGCTTAGCGCTAAGACTTTACGAGCAGTACTTC,CASSLALRLYEQYF
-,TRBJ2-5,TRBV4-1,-,TGCGCCAGCAGCCAAGAGGAAGCCCTGCAAGAGACCCAGTACTTC,CASSQEEALQETQYF
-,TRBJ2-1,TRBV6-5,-,TGTGCCAGCAGCTCCTCCTCCTCCAATGAGCAGTTCTTC,CASSSSSSNEQFF
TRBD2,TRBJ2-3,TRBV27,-,TGTGCCAGCTCCCCCTCCCCCGGACTAGCGGGAGGGCCGGTCGCAGATACGCAGTATTTT,CASSPSPGLAGGPVADTQYF
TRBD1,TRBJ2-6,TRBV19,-,TGTGGATGCGGGACAGGGGAATCTGGGGCCAACGTCCTGACTTTC,CGCGTGESGANVLTF
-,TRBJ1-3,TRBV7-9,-,TGTGCCAGCAGAGGACAAATTCCCTCTGGAAACACCATATATTTT,CASRGQIPSGNTIYF
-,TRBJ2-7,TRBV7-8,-,TGTGCCAGCAGCACCGGAGGACCCAACGAGCAGTACTTC,CASSTGGPNEQYF
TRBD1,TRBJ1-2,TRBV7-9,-,TGTGCCAGCAGCTTAGGAGGGGGCGACGGCTACACCTTC,CASSLGGGDGYTF
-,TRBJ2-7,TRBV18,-,TGTGCCAGCTCACCACCTCCCACGTTGGACGGCGAGCAGTACTTC,CASSPPPTLDGEQYF
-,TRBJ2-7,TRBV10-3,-,TGTGCCATCAGTGAGCCGACAGGTTTTTCCTACGAGCAGTACTTC,CAISEPTGFSYEQYF
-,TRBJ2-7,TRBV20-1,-,TGCAGTTTCGACAGGTCCTACGAGCAGTACTTC,CSFDRSYEQYF
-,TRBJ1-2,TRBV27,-,TGTGCCAGCAGTTTAGGTACTAACTATGGCTACACCTTC,CASSLGTNYGYTF
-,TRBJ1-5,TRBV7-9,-,TGTGCCAGCAGCTTAGTGGTGGGCGGGGTCAATCAGCCCCAGCATTTT,CASSLVVGGVNQPQHF
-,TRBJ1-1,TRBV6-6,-,TGTGCCAGCGTCGAGGGAGTAGCAATAGCTGAAGCTTTCTTT,CASVEGVAIAEAFF
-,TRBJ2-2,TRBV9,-,TGTGCCAGCAGCCCCAATTTTATTTGGGAGAGGCCCGGGGAGCTGTTTTTT,CASSPNFIWERPGELFF
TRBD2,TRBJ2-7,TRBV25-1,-,TGTGCCAGCAGTGTGGGACTAGCGAGATTC,CASSVGLARF
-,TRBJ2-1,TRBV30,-,TGTGCCTGGGGGGGGATTCCACCCTACAATGAGCAGTTCTTC,CAWGGIPPYNEQFF
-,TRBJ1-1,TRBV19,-,TGTGCCAGTAGTATTTCCCGTAACACTGAAGCTTTCTTT,CASSISRNTEAFF
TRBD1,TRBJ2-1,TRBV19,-,TGTGCCAGTAGGACAGGGGCGGGGAATGAGCAGTTCTTC,CASRTGAGNEQFF